This T cell receptor beta chain emerged from a study of identical twins listed by TCRdb under 2016. At the level of the whole study: TCR alpha and beta repertoires from monozygotic twins, unrelated adults of various ages and cord blood were deep-sequenced to test whether fetal clonotypes persist. Replicate twin experiments were performed at different times using different library preparation protocols to rule out contamination.

Libraries were constructed by 5' RACE. TCRdb lists the instrument as Illumina HiSeq 2000. Template switching introduced a universal primer binding site; the final cDNA contained a unique molecular identifier, enabling accurate counting of TCR cDNA molecules. Specific primers in the conserved constant-segment region were used to synthesize first-strand cDNA for TCR alpha and beta chains. To control for contamination, every cDNA library carried two barcodes: a SMART-Mk sample barcode plus Illumina barcodes. TruSeq adapter sequences and Illumina sample barcodes were added in two successive PCR steps. TCR alpha and beta cDNA libraries were sequenced on the Illumina HiSeq platform with custom primers. The paper's processing steps were these. Raw reads were processed with MiGEC to extract unique molecular identifiers, and MiXCR was used to determine CDR3 positions. For each individual, recombination models were inferred using an EM algorithm with the repgenHMM and IGoR tools. The tcR package in R was used for shared clonotype analysis, with sharing normalized by the product of cloneset sizes. To study raw recombination without the effects of thymic and clonal selection, out-of-frame nonproductive sequences were analyzed. Starting from the raw public reads, TCRdb applied fastp trimming at Q25, assembled clones with MiXCR and retained in-frame beta chains. Rows merge per CDR3 protein into single entries with the most common DNA and genes. The V and J calls follow TCRdb's processing rather than the paper's. Present in this sample are some 230,000 distinct CDR3 sequences, about 6.7% of which were seen just once. The ten most abundant clones make up more than 12% of the sample.

General findings and caveats noted by the study authors: Because the same donors could not be followed over many years, conclusions were based on cross-sectional statistical analysis. The excess sharing between twins in beta out-of-frame sequences was weaker because fewer shared sequences reduced the signal-to-noise ratio. Out-of-frame TCR alpha sequences shared between twins showed an excess of low generation-probability sequences compared with coincidental sharing between unrelated individuals. Recombination models systematically underestimated out-of-frame TCR alpha sharing in monozygotic twins but agreed with sharing between unrelated individuals. Zero-insertion analyses could be partly confounded by invariant T cells such as MAIT and iNKT, although diverse VJ usage argued against such confounding for most clonotypes. Fewer insertions were carried by abundant cord blood beta clonotypes, a similar but weaker trend appeared in young adult naive repertoires, and no such trend appeared in memory repertoires.

V is cut by 1 base and J by 4 bases, and the space between the germline ends is 10 bases. CDR1 and CDR2 were assigned from the germline V gene as SGHAT and FQNNGV. Including cysteine and phenylalanine, the CDR3 has 14 amino acids. Solely the CDR3 DNA is kept, with 42 bases framed from the first base. Every donor was a healthy Caucasian. The twin cohort consisted of three pairs of female monozygotic twins, all aged about 18 to 29 years. CD4+ and CD8+ T cell populations were isolated with positive isolation kits from Invitrogen. In this sample, this clonotype turned up many times. Its antigen is currently not known. Base qualities are missing; no much larger clone stands one base away. In addition, the sample was reused for a study of T cells expressing NK-cell markers. That second publication adds: Fewer than ten donors provided sorted CD3+CD56+NKG2C+, CD3+CD56+NKG2C- and CD3+CD56-NKG2C+ T-cell subsets, whose TCR beta-chain repertoires were profiled. Seven of the eight sequenced donors were HCMV-seropositive and one was HCMV-seronegative. To restrict sorting to alphabetaTCR-expressing T cells, an anti-gammadeltaTCR antibody was added in several experiments. For five or six donors, the dominant CD3+CD56+NKG2C+ clonotypes were among the top 10 CD8+ clonotypes and accounted for about 1.0-7.0% of CD8+ T cells. Those dominant clonotypes were again the most abundant among CD3+CD56-NKG2C+ cells in a handful of donors, at about 28.3-60.1%. Whether the expanded NKG2C-expressing T cell clones were specific for HCMV antigens was left unclear. All eight donors whose samples were sequenced were randomly selected healthy volunteers, three of them men and five women. HCMV-specific IgG was detected in serum with a commercial ELISA kit to determine HCMV serostatus. Reads were demultiplexed and grouped by UMI with MIGEC, and clonotypes were assembled and quantified with MiTCR. Only TCR cDNA sequences supported by at least two reads were kept to exclude erroneous sequences. The tcR package was used for downstream repertoire analysis, and clonotypes were matched across fractions by CDR3 nucleotide sequence plus V segment. Antigen specificity was annotated against VDJdb with VDJmatch, allowing one amino acid substitution in CDR3.

The TCR originated in a young woman in good health. Sequenced sample: CD8+ T cells sorted from blood. The rearranged chain carries TRBV11-2 and TRBJ1-2; no D gene is confidently identified. The DNA sequence is given as TGTGCCAGCAGCTTAGCCGGTTCAGCCTATGGCTACACCTTC. This yields the protein CASSLAGSAYGYTF.